Following are 18 T cell receptor beta chains from one sample sequenced in a study of T cell responses to AZD1222 COVID-19 vaccine. Sequenced by immunoSEQ multiplex PCR; TCRdb stores in-frame clones only, minus some. The data contain 90,000 to 120,000 clones, around 92% of them singletons. This specimen consisted of peripheral blood, obtained on day 0 of AZD1222 vaccination. The receptors come from an adult in good health.

The chain carries TRBV20-1 and TRBJ2-3; unclear D gene. V lost 3 bases and J 0 bases, leaving 4 bases between the germline ends. The CDR3 consists of 12 residues. Per the germline V gene, CDR1 is DFQATT and CDR2 is SNEGSKA (reference sequence). CDR3 region: CSASDSTDTQYF. CDR3 sequence (DNA): TGCAGTGCTAGTGACAGCACAGATACGCAGTATTTT.

V is TRBV4-3 and J is TRBJ2-2; D is possibly TRBD1 or TRBD2 (5 bases each). The V and J ends lost 1 base and 8 bases respectively, with 11 bases between them. CDR1 is LGHNA, CDR2 YSLEER, per germline. The length of the CDR3 is 14 residues. The CDR3 loop is CASSQGGSRGELFF. As DNA, the CDR3 is TGCGCCAGCAGCCAAGGGGGGTCGAGGGGGGAGCTGTTTTTT.

This rearrangement joins TRBV7-8 to TRBJ1-2; no firm D call. The CDR3 covers 14 residues. CDR1 and CDR2 from the germline V gene are SGHVS and FQNEAQ. V was clipped by 5 bases and J by 0 bases, with 10 bases between them. DNA for the CDR3: TGTGCCAGCAGCAAAACAGAAGCTAACTATGGCTACACCTTC. This gives the protein CASSKTEANYGYTF.

This sequence joins TRBV5-8 and TRBJ2-1, with TRBD2 matching 15 bases. Germline-derived CDR1 and CDR2 are SGHTS and YDEGEE. Trimming removed 0 bases from V and 8 bases from J; junction bases left unmatched: 3. The CDR3 length is 16 residues. CDR3 region: CASSLGTSGRDDEQFF. DNA for the CDR3: TGTGCCAGCAGCTTGGGGACTAGCGGGAGGGATGATGAGCAGTTCTTC. The full variable domain, its missing parts supplied by reference TRBV5-8 and TRBJ2-1, is EAGVTQSPTHLIKTRGQQATLRCSPISGHTSVYWYQQALGLGLQFLLWYDEGEERNRGNFPPRFSGRQFPNYSSELNVNALELEDSALYLCASSLGTSGRDDEQFFGPGTRLTVL.

This clone showed up just once. The chain carries TRBV19 and TRBJ1-4, with D possibly TRBD1 on 5 matching bases. The CDR3 spans 15 residues. Germline V lookup: CDR1 LNHDA, CDR2 SQIVND (reference sequence). V was clipped by 7 bases and J by 7 bases, with 19 bases between them. The DNA of the CDR3 is TGTGCCAGTACTCCTGGGGCGGCAGAGCGTGAAAAACTGTTTTTT. Translation gives CASTPGAAEREKLFF. Full variable domain (rest looked up from reference TRBV19 and TRBJ1-4): DGGITQSPKYLFRKEGQNVTLSCEQNLNHDAMYWYRQDPGQGLRLIYYSQIVNDFQKGDIAEGYSVSREKKESFPLTVTSAQKNPTAFYLCASTPGAAEREKLFFGSGTQLSVL.

The V and J genes are TRBV5-1 and TRBJ2-1; perhaps D is TRBD1 or TRBD2 (5 bases each). CDR3 length: 15 amino acids. The V end was cut by 4 bases, the J end by 9 bases, with 20 bases between. CDR1 is SGHRS, CDR2 YFSETQ, per germline. The CDR3 DNA sequence: TGCGCCAGCAGCCTAGGTCATAATTCGGGACGTGAGCAGTTCTTC. Translated, it gives CASSLGHNSGREQFF.

The chain recombines TRBV24-1 with TRBJ2-3, with 10 bases lining up with TRBD2. Trimming at V came to 3 bases and at J to 3 bases, leaving 2 bases not matched to a gene. Per the germline V gene, CDR1 is KGHDR and CDR2 is SFDVKD. The CDR3 is made up of 15 amino acids. The CDR3 reads CATSDPSGGTDTQYF. The CDR3 bases are TGTGCCACCAGTGATCCTAGCGGGGGAACAGATACGCAGTATTTT.

The CDR3 here is CASSGRQSVNTEAFF. The DNA for the CDR3 is TGTGCCAGCAGCGGAAGGCAGTCCGTAAACACTGAAGCTTTCTTT. This sequence joins TRBV9 and TRBJ1-1; D is unclear. V was pared by 3 bases and J by 2 bases, with 14 bases between. Looked up from germline, CDR1 is SGDLS and CDR2 is YYNGEE. The length of the CDR3 is 15 residues.

V gene TRBV28 combines with J gene TRBJ2-7; D is unclear. Trimming stripped 3 bases from V and 3 bases from J, with 3 bases between. The CDR3 runs to 11 residues. In germline, CDR1 is MDHEN, CDR2 SYDVKM. In DNA form, the CDR3 reads TGTGCCAGCAGTTTCCTCTACGAGCAGTACTTC. The encoded protein is CASSFLYEQYF.

This clone has just a few counts. The V gene is TRBV3-1 (or the pseudogene TRBV3-2), the J gene TRBJ2-7; TRBD2 is a possible D gene (6 bases). Trimming cost V 1 base and J 4 bases, with 11 bases left between them. Germline CDR1 LGHDT, CDR2 YNNKEL (reference sequence). This CDR3 contains 14 residues. For the CDR3, the DNA is TGTGCCAGCAGCCAAGGGGGGACTGTTTACGAGCAGTACTTC. Its translation: CASSQGGTVYEQYF.

The chain couples TRBV6-5 to TRBJ2-7; 7 bases align to TRBD2. CDR3 length: 14 residues. Germline V lookup: CDR1 MNHEY, CDR2 SVGAGI. With 0 bases clipped from V and 6 bases from J, the junction kept 5 bases outside the gene matches. The CDR3 DNA follows: TGTGCCAGCAGTTACTCAACTGGCGGGGGCGAGCAGTACTTC. Its translation is CASSYSTGGGEQYF.

V usage is TRBV28 and J usage is TRBJ1-2; D remains ambiguous. Germline CDR1 is MDHEN and CDR2 is SYDVKM. Trimming shortened V by 6 bases and J by 6 bases, and 11 bases separated the two germline ends. This CDR3 comprises 12 residues. CDR3 in amino acids: CASSLRVDGYTF. CDR3 DNA: TGTGCCAGCAGCCTGAGGGTAGATGGCTACACCTTC.

The count of this clone is one. The chain has TRBV7-2 and TRBJ2-1; D is uncertain. The V end was cut by 7 bases, the J end by 0 bases, with 13 bases between. The germline V gene has CDR1 SGHTA and CDR2 FQGNSA. The CDR3 consists of 15 residues. The CDR3 loop reads CASTLDSSSYNEQFF. CDR3 coding DNA: TGTGCCAGCACCCTCGACTCGAGCTCCTACAATGAGCAGTTCTTC. Combining the CDR3 with reference TRBV7-2 and TRBJ2-1 gives the whole variable domain GAGVSQSPSNKVTEKGKDVELRCDPISGHTALYWYRQSLGQGLEFLIYFQGNSAPDKSGLPSDRFSAERTGGSVSTLTIQRTQQEDSAVYLCASTLDSSSYNEQFFGPGTRLTVL.

The chain recombines TRBV7-8 with TRBJ2-5, with TRBD1 as a possible D gene (6 bases). The V gene lost 5 bases and the J gene lost 6 bases, with 28 bases spanning the gap. CDR1 is SGHVS, CDR2 FQNEAQ, per germline. The CDR3 length is 18 residues. The CDR3 DNA reads TGTGCCAGCAGCCACCAACCCAGGTCCCAGGGGATGGTACAGACCCAGTACTTC. This codes for CASSHQPRSQGMVQTQYF.

The chain combines TRBV29-1 with TRBJ2-1, with 7 positions matching TRBD2. Germline CDR1 reads SQVTM; CDR2 reads ANQGSEA. The V gene end was trimmed by 1 base and the J gene end by 6 bases; junction bases not matched to a gene: 9. CDR3 length: 15 residues. The CDR3 DNA sequence: TGCAGCGTTGAAGGGGGGGGAGGGCAGTTCAATGAGCAGTTCTTC. Its translation: CSVEGGGGQFNEQFF.

The chain joins TRBV5-6 to TRBJ2-5; D gene unclear. The CDR3 contains 15 residues. CDR1 and CDR2 (germline): SGHDT, YYEEEE. The V end lost 0 bases, the J end lost 0 bases, and 9 bases lay between the germline ends. For the CDR3, the DNA is TGTGCCAGCAGCTTGGTAACAGAGTACCAAGAGACCCAGTACTTC. This gives the protein CASSLVTEYQETQYF.

The chain combines TRBV29-1 with TRBJ2-2; 10 positions agree with TRBD1. Trimming took 8 bases from V and 4 from J; bases not matched to a gene: 4. Germline lookup yields CDR1 SQVTM and CDR2 ANQGSEA. The CDR3 extends over 13 amino acids. The CDR3 coding sequence is TGCAGCAGCAGGACAGGGGGCACCGGGGAGCTGTTTTTT. Its protein is CSSRTGGTGELFF.

The rearrangement joins TRBV7-3 to TRBJ2-1; D may be TRBD2 (5 bases). The CDR3 has 13 amino acids. The germline V gene has CDR1 SGHTA and CDR2 FQGTGA. V gave up 5 bases and J gave up 8 bases, with 13 bases separating them. CDR3 sequence: CASSPRPSYEQFF. The CDR3 nucleotides are TGTGCCAGCAGCCCCCGGCCTAGCTATGAGCAGTTCTTC.